This T cell receptor beta chain was captured by sequencing in a study of T-cell reconstitution after alpha-beta-depleted transplantation in children. A TCRbeta library incorporating unique molecular identifiers was prepared. From the PCR reads, TCRdb called clonotypes with MiXCR, one entry per CDR3 protein. The sample lists fewer than 350,000 distinct CDR3 sequences; around a tenth were seen once. The CDR3 has 13 amino acids. In germline, CDR1 is SQVTM, CDR2 ANQGSEA. The V end was cut by 6 bases, the J end by 2 bases, with 14 bases between. This clonotype has at least ten counts. Material: PBMCs, obtained before TCRalphabeta/CD19-depleted stem cell transplant. The clonotype comes from a boy under two years old with acute myeloid leukemia, due to receive a stem cell transplant. The rearrangement joins TRBV29-1 to TRBJ2-7, with D possibly TRBD2 on 5 matching bases. The CDR3 DNA reads TGCAGCGTGCTAGCCCCTGGAGCCTACGAGCAGTACTTC. This gives the protein CSVLAPGAYEQYF.